This T cell receptor (beta chain) is drawn from a study of monozygotic twins with inflammatory bowel disease. TCRdb reprocessed the 5' RACE reads and stores each CDR3 protein as one record, lacking DNA. The table lists 300,000 to 450,000 distinct CDR3 sequences. The source of this sequence is a human donor with ulcerative colitis or Crohn's disease, or a healthy co-twin of an affected twin (not recorded which). Sequencing was carried out using blood.

The CDR3 sequence is CASSPDRGLSSF. This chain connects TRBV11-2 to TRBJ2-1; TCRdb's D gene call, TRBD1, goes unchecked for lack of DNA. Germline V CDR1 and CDR2: SGHAT, FQNNGV. The CDR3 has 12 amino acids.